This TCR beta chain derives from a study of response to subunit inactivated influenza vaccine. V was pared by 0 bases and J by 3 bases, with 4 bases of the junction left unmatched. The length of the CDR3 is 15 residues. Germline V gene sequence: CDR1 DFQATT, CDR2 SNEGSKA (reference sequence). Points from the study as a whole: Only a handful of new T cells, the authors suggested, are recruited with each seasonal influenza vaccination.

TCRdb analysed the RT-PCR reads with MiXCR anew, one entry per CDR3 protein. Among 700,000 to 900,000 distinct CDR3 sequences, 21% were seen once, and the ten largest hold 10% to 13%. This clonotype has more than one count but fewer than ten. The antigen is undetermined. The clonotype comes from a man aged 45-60 years who received an inactivated influenza vaccine. The chain recombines TRBV20-1 with TRBJ2-7; 11 nucleotides agree with TRBD2. The specimen was PBMCs from blood, collected less than 6 days after vaccination. The CDR3 spells CSARDRLAGGYEQYF. DNA for the CDR3: TGCAGTGCTAGAGATCGGCTAGCGGGGGGCTACGAGCAGTACTTC.